This T cell receptor (beta chain) was identified in a study of blood T cells in healthy people across ages. Study context: Through template switching, about one barcoded beta molecule was captured per two T cells, as measured in model experiments. Findings of the study overall: Age showed a roughly linear inverse relationship with TCR beta diversity per million T cells.

Next came a second PCR, run for about 7 to 12 cycles, which used a sample-barcoded 5' primer along with a J-beta primer mix. Carrying 12 random nucleotides, a template-switch adaptor labeled each individual cDNA molecule. A minimum of 3 million CDR3-containing paired-end reads was obtained for each sample. TCRdb re-called the 5' RACE reads with MiXCR, one entry per CDR3 protein. The sample lists roughly 1.6 million distinct CDR3 sequences, roughly a third seen once, with 10% to 12% in the top ten. This clonotype was picked up a small number of times. Its cognate antigen is unknown. The junction had 9 bases not matched to a gene; V was cut back by 6 bases and J by 4 bases. The germline V gene encodes CDR1 SGHTA and CDR2 FQGNSA. The CDR3 contains 15 residues.

Specimen: blood. This sequence joins TRBV7-2 and TRBJ2-1, with TRBD2 identical over 7 bases. The sequence was collected from a woman younger than 45 in good health. The CDR3 DNA follows: TGTGCCAGCAGATTCACCGGGACTATATACAATGAGCAGTTCTTC. This gives the protein CASRFTGTIYNEQFF. The full variable domain, in which reference TRBV7-2 and TRBJ2-1 provide the parts outside the CDR3, is GAGVSQSPSNKVTEKGKDVELRCDPISGHTALYWYRQSLGQGLEFLIYFQGNSAPDKSGLPSDRFSAERTGGSVSTLTIQRTQQEDSAVYLCASRFTGTIYNEQFFGPGTRLTVL.